This T cell receptor (beta chain) was found in a study of cytomegalovirus exposure and HLA in healthy donors. Note on this clone: Its antigen is unknown.

The CDR3 has 14 residues. Looked up from germline, CDR1 is MDHEN and CDR2 is SYDVKM. Germline trimming cut 5 bases from V and 8 bases from J; bases unmatched to any gene: 8. Study results and caveats: It was reported in a later analysis that an Asian-associated ancestry cluster showed fewer N-insertions than the approximately 700-donor mean. Usually a TCR sequence was rare, but some public TCRs were found in many donors.

The PCR made use of 60 Vbeta and 13 Jbeta primers. TCRdb keeps only in-frame clones here, not all; method: immunoSEQ multiplex PCR. The data show 150,000 to 200,000 clones, roughly 80% seen once. The receptor was derived from a man aged 18 to 30 in good health and CMV-seropositive. Input material: PBMCs. This sequence joins TRBV28 and TRBJ1-1, with TRBD1 matching over 10 bases. This CDR3 is CASSPDRGPLEAFF. Written as DNA, the CDR3 is TGTGCCAGCAGTCCCGACAGGGGGCCGTTGGAAGCTTTCTTT.